There are a few counts of the clone carrying this T cell receptor beta chain. Its antigen is still unknown. This record comes from a study of T-cell reconstitution after alpha-beta-depleted transplantation in children. Study results and limitations: Approximately two months post-transplant, alpha-beta T cells reportedly originated from several hundred expanded graft clones. Where some patients showed high TCRbeta diversity at day 60, it came from recipient T cells and thymic progenitors that had survived. Diversity and T-cell counts at one year after transplant derived mostly from new T cells.

Germline lookup yields CDR1 MGHDK and CDR2 SYGVNS. Trimming pared 2 bases from V and 9 bases from J, leaving 11 bases between. This CDR3 region has 13 residues. Unique molecular identifiers were used in preparing the TCRbeta library. Via MiXCR, TCRdb re-called the PCR reads, giving one row per CDR3 protein. The repertoire holds about 980,000 distinct CDR3 sequences, with roughly 29% as singletons. This TCR derives from a boy younger than two who had a stem cell transplant for SCID, so the T cells may come from the graft donor. The chain combines TRBV25-1 with TRBJ2-1; D unclear. The source material was PBMCs, mostly from graft donor cells, sampled 360 days after TCRalphabeta/CD19-depleted stem cell transplant. The CDR3 protein is CASSEPRRGEQFF. DNA of the CDR3: TGTGCCAGCAGTGAACCTAGACGCGGTGAGCAGTTCTTC.